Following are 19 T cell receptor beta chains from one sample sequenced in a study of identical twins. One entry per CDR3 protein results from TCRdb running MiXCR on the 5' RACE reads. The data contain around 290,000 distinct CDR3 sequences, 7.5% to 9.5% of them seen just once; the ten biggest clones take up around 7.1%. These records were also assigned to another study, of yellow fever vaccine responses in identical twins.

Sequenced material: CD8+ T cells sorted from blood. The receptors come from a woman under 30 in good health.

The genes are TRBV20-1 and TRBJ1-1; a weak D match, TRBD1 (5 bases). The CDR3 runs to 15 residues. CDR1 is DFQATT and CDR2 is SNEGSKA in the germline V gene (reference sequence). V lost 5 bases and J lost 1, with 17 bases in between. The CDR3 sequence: CSAYFGAGQNTEAFF. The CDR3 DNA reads TGCAGTGCTTACTTTGGTGCGGGGCAGAACACTGAAGCTTTCTTT.

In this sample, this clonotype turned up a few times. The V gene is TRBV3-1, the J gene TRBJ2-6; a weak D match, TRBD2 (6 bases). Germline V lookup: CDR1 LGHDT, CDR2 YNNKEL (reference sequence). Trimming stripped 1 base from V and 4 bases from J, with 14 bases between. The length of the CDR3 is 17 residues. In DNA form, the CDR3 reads TGTGCCAGCAGCCAAGTGGGGGGTTCAGCGGGGGCCAACGTCCTGACTTTC. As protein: CASSQVGGSAGANVLTF.

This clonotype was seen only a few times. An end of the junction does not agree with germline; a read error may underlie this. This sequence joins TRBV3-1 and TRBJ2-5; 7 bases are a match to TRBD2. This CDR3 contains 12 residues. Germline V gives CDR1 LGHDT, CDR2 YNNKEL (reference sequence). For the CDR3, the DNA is TGTGCCAGCAGCCAAGAGCTGCGGGAGATTAACTTC. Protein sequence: CASSQELREINF.

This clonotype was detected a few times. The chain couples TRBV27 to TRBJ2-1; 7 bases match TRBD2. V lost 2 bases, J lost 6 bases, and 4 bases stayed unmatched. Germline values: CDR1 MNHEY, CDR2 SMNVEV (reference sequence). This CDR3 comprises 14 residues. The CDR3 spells CASSLGWGGNEQFF. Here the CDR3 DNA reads TGTGCCAGCAGTTTAGGATGGGGGGGCAATGAGCAGTTCTTC.

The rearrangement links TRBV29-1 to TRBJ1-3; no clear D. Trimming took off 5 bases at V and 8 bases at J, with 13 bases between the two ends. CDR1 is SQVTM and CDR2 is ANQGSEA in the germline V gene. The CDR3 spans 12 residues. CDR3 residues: CSVFGERDTIYF. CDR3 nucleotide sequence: TGCAGCGTTTTCGGGGAACGAGACACCATATATTTT.

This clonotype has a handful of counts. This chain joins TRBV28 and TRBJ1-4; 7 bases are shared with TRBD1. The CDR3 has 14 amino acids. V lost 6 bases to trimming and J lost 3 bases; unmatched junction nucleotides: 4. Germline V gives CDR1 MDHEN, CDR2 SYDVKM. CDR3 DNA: TGTGCCAGCAGCCCGGGACAGTCTAATGAAAAACTGTTTTTT. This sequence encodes CASSPGQSNEKLFF.

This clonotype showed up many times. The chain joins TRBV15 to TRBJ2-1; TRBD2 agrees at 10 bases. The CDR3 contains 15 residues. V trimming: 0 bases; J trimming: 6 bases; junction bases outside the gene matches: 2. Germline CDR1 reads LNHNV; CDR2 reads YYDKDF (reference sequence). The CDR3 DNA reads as TGTGCCACCAGCAGAGATGTAGCGGGGGGCAATGAGCAGTTCTTC. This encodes CATSRDVAGGNEQFF.

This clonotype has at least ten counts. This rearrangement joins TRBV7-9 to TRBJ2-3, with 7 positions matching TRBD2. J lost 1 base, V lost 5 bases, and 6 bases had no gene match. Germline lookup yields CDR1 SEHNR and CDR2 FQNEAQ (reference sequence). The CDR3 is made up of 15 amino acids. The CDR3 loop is CASSLGRARTDTQYF. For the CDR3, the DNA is TGTGCCAGCAGCCTGGGGAGGGCCCGCACAGATACGCAGTATTTT.

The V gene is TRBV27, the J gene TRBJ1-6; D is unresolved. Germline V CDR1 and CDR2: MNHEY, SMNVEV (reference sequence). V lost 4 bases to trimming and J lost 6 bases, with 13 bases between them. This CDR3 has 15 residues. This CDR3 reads CASSYGSAANSPLHF. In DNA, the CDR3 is TGTGCCAGCAGTTACGGTTCAGCAGCTAATTCACCCCTCCACTTT.

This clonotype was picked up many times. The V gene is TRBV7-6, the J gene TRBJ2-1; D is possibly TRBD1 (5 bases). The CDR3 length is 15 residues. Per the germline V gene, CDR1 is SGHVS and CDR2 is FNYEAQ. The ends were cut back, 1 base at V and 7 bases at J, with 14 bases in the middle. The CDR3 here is CASSLVMGPWNEQFF. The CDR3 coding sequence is TGTGCCAGCAGCTTAGTTATGGGGCCCTGGAATGAGCAGTTCTTC.

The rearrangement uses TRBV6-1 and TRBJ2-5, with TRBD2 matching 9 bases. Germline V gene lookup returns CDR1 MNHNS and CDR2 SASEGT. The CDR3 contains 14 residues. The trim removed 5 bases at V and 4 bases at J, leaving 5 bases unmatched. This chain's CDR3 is CASSSGGLTETQYF. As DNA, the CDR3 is TGTGCCAGCAGTAGCGGGGGGCTAACAGAGACCCAGTACTTC.

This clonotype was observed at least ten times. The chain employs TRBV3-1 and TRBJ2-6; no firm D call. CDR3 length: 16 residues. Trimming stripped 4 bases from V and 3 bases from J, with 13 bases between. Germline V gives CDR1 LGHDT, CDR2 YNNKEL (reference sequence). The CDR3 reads CASSPTRGNGANVLTF. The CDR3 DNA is TGTGCCAGCAGCCCAACCCGAGGCAATGGGGCCAACGTCCTGACTTTC. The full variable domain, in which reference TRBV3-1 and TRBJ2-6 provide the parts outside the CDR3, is DTAVSQTPKYLVTQMGNDKSIKCEQNLGHDTMYWYKQDSKKFLKIMFSYNNKELIINETVPNRFSPKSPDKAHLNLHINSLELGDSAVYFCASSPTRGNGANVLTFGAGSRLTVL.

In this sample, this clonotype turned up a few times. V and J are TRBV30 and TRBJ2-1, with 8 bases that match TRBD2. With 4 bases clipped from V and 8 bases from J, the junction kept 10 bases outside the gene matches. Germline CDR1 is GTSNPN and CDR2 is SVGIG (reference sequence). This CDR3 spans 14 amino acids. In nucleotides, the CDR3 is TGTGCCTGGACCCAAGGACTAGCCGTCCATGAGCAGTTCTTC. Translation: CAWTQGLAVHEQFF.

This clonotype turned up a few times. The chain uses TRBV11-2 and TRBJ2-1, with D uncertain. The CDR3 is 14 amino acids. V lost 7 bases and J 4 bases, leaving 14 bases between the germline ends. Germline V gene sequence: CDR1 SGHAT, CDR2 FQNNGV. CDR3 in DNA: TGTGCCAGCACCCACCGAGAGATGTACAATGAGCAGTTCTTC. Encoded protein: CASTHREMYNEQFF.

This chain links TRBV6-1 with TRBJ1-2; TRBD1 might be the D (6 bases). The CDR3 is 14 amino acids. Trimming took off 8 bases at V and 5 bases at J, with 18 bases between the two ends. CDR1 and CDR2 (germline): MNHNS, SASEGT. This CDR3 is CASHQGLFGYGYTF. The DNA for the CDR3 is TGTGCCAGCCACCAGGGGCTTTTTGGATATGGCTACACCTTC.

CDR3 sequence reads: CASSSPTSAHNTGELFF. CDR3 nucleotide sequence: TGTGCCAGCAGCTCACCTACTAGCGCGCATAACACCGGGGAGCTGTTTTTT. The chain couples TRBV27 to TRBJ2-2, with TRBD2 identical over 7 bases. The V gene's germline CDR1 is MNHEY and CDR2 SMNVEV (reference sequence). The V gene end was trimmed by 6 bases and the J gene end by 2 bases; junction bases not matched to a gene: 12. The CDR3 has 17 amino acids.

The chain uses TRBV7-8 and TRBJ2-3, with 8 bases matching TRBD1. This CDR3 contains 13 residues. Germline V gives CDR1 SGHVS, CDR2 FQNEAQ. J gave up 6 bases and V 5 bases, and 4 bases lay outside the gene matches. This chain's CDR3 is CASSPHRGDTQYF. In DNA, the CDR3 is TGTGCCAGCAGCCCCCACAGGGGGGATACGCAGTATTTT.

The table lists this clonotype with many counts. The DNA for the CDR3 is TGTGCCAGCAGTGAAGAGGGGAGGGGGAGCGGCTACACCTTC. Translating gives CASSEEGRGSGYTF. The chain joins TRBV25-1 to TRBJ1-2; D possibly corresponds to TRBD1 (6 bases). The CDR3 totals 14 residues. Germline V CDR1 and CDR2: MGHDK, SYGVNS. V was cut by 2 bases and J by 8 bases, with 15 bases left in between.

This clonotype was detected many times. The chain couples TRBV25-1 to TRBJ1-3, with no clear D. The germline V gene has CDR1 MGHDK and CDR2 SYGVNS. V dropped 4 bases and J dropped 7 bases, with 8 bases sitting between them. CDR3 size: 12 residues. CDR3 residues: CASSGQGNTIYF. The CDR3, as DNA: TGTGCCAGCAGTGGGCAAGGGAACACCATATATTTT.